The rows below give T cell receptor beta chains drawn from one sample of a study of T cells after yellow fever vaccination. Each CDR3 protein gets one entry after TCRdb re-called the 5' RACE reads with MiXCR. The sample holds tens of thousands of distinct CDR3 sequences, around 3.3% seen once. Sequenced material: PBMCs, either bulk or a sorted T-cell subset (CD4+, CD8+, memory, or dextramer-sorted; not recorded which), taken around 45 days after the first yellow fever vaccination. The receptors shown here come from a man younger than 35 who received the YFV17D yellow fever vaccine. CDR3s include the opening cysteine and the closing phenylalanine or tryptophan. D genes are given only for firm matches.

v_call	j_call	d_call	cdr3_aa
TRBV6-2/TRBV6-3	TRBJ1-1	TRBD1	CASSYSDRGREAFF
TRBV7-2	TRBJ1-6	-	CASSLRDNSPLHF
TRBV20-1	TRBJ1-4	TRBD1	CSALDRAGDKLFF
TRBV12-3/TRBV12-4	TRBJ2-2	-	CASSFPPFRGGVTTGELFF
TRBV7-9	TRBJ1-1	-	CASSGPGTTERTEAFF
TRBV6-5	TRBJ2-2	-	CASSYPRGGVTGELFF
TRBV7-8	TRBJ1-2	-	CASSPSANYGYTF
TRBV20-1	TRBJ2-7	-	CSASRQAGEQYF
TRBV4-2	TRBJ1-1	-	CASSQEGSWNTEAFF
TRBV4-3	TRBJ1-4	TRBD1	CASSQDRGQGLVKLFF
TRBV5-5	TRBJ1-1	-	CASSLGTVNTEAFF
TRBV20-1	TRBJ2-7	TRBD2	CSAWSGTSGGGDEQYF
TRBV27	TRBJ2-1	-	CASSRTAYNEQFF
TRBV20-1	TRBJ2-4	-	CSASSRGGRFFQYF
TRBV6-2/TRBV6-3	TRBJ1-1	-	CASSYPVYRKNTEAFF
TRBV5-1	TRBJ2-5	TRBD2	CASSLEGLAEETQYF
TRBV6-5	TRBJ1-6	-	CASTLRPNNSPLHF
TRBV20-1	TRBJ2-5	-	CSARDRVQETQYF
TRBV21-1	TRBJ2-1	-	CASSPQERGDNEQFF
TRBV7-9	TRBJ2-3	TRBD1	CASSQGQGYSTDTQYF
TRBV7-2	TRBJ2-5	-	CASSLGSPETQYF
TRBV15	TRBJ1-6	-	CATSREWGAGGVSPLHF
TRBV5-4	TRBJ2-5	TRBD2	CASRSGLAAETQYF
TRBV7-3	TRBJ2-3	-	CASSYLGWGDTQYF
TRBV5-6	TRBJ2-5	TRBD1	CASSFQPGQGETQYF
TRBV12-3/TRBV12-4	TRBJ1-3	-	CASLGGTGNTIYF
TRBV7-6	TRBJ2-3	-	CASSSLGGEDTQYF
TRBV5-1	TRBJ2-3	TRBD2	CASSTGGITDTQYF
TRBV6-5	TRBJ2-6	-	CASSYQLSGANVLTF
TRBV29-1	TRBJ2-3	-	CSISTTDTQYF
TRBV7-2	TRBJ2-5	TRBD2	CASSPVAGGWETQYF
TRBV7-8	TRBJ2-3	-	CASSLTSYTDTQYF
TRBV20-1	TRBJ1-2	-	CSTFKANYGYTF
TRBV3-1	TRBJ2-7	-	CASSPSGPHYEQYF
TRBV20-1	TRBJ2-1	TRBD2	CSAKIAGGYTEQFF
TRBV6-2/TRBV6-3	TRBJ1-6	-	CASSDRRSYNSPLHF
TRBV6-5	TRBJ1-2	-	CASSYSSRGLIAF
TRBV7-9	TRBJ2-1	-	CASSPSFLGAKYNEQFF
TRBV5-1	TRBJ1-2	-	CASSLGPGNYGYTF
TRBV11-2	TRBJ1-2	-	CASSLEGSGYGYTF
TRBV4-3	TRBJ1-4	-	CASSQDYRGMGGSQHEKLFF
TRBV12-3/TRBV12-4	TRBJ1-2	-	CASSSPPHFYGYTF
TRBV19	TRBJ1-1	-	CASSIGTANTEAFF
TRBV5-1	TRBJ2-3	-	CASSLQTGTDTQYF
TRBV11-2	TRBJ2-6	-	CASSLSPQAAGANVLTF
TRBV18	TRBJ2-5	-	CASSRDLQETQYF
TRBV20-1	TRBJ2-1	TRBD1	CSARAVQGARDNEQFF
TRBV5-1	TRBJ1-2	-	CASSFNIANYGYTF
TRBV7-2	TRBJ2-1	TRBD2	CASSLGLAGGNEQFF
TRBV11-3	TRBJ2-1	-	CASSLGGAMNEQFF
TRBV4-1	TRBJ2-1	-	CASSQEHTTYNEQFF